This T cell receptor beta chain was sequenced in a study of blood T cell repertoires in COVID-19. On the study more broadly: The samples span acute and convalescent COVID-19 from the United States, Italy and Spain.

Clones were read by immunoSEQ multiplex PCR, and TCRdb kept only the in-frame ones, dropping some. In the table there are 500,000 or so clones, about 85% of which are singletons. The CDR3 contains 16 residues. Trimming removed 0 bases from V and 1 base from J, with 10 bases in between. The germline V gene has CDR1 ENHRY and CDR2 SYGVKD. Sequenced sample: PBMCs or T cells enriched from blood (not recorded which). The chain uses TRBV10-3 and TRBJ1-5; D gene uncertain. This clonotype originated in a young woman who had recovered from COVID-19. CDR3 in amino acids: CAISESMGVSNQPQHF. The DNA for the CDR3 is TGTGCCATCAGTGAGTCGATGGGCGTCAGCAATCAGCCCCAGCATTTT.